The 3 T cell receptor beta chains below all came from one sample that was sequenced in a study of blood T cell repertoires in COVID-19. Libraries were prepared by immunoSEQ multiplex PCR; TCRdb keeps only in-frame clonotypes and omits some of them. The repertoire holds about 44,000 clones, with around 90% as singletons. The sequenced sample was peripheral blood. The origin of the receptors is a woman older than 75 in a cohort sampled during active or convalescent COVID-19.

This rearrangement joins TRBV7-9 to TRBJ1-4; D uncertain. Germline V gene data show CDR1 as SEHNR and CDR2 as FQNEAQ (reference sequence). This CDR3 comprises 15 residues. Trimming took off 4 bases at V and 4 bases at J, with 13 bases between the two ends. Written as DNA, the CDR3 is TGTGCCAGCAGCTCGGGGTCCGGGGATAATGAAAAACTGTTTTTT. It encodes CASSSGSGDNEKLFF.

The chain carries TRBV15 and TRBJ2-7; TRBD2 matches 7 bases. The V gene end was trimmed by 1 base and the J gene end by 4 bases; junction bases not matched to a gene: 4. Germline V gives CDR1 LNHNV, CDR2 YYDKDF (reference sequence). The CDR3 totals 14 residues. CDR3 protein: CATSRAGGSYEQYF. CDR3 DNA: TGTGCCACCAGCAGAGCGGGGGGTTCGTACGAGCAGTACTTC.

This clone has more than one count but fewer than ten. For the CDR3, the DNA is TGTGCCAGCAGTTTACTTCCTTTGGCGGGGGAAATAGATACGCAGTATTTT. This codes for CASSLLPLAGEIDTQYF. V is TRBV27 and J is TRBJ2-3, with TRBD2 matching over 7 bases. The CDR3 extends over 17 amino acids. The germline gives CDR1 MNHEY, CDR2 SMNVEV (reference sequence). V shed 2 bases, J shed 5 bases, and the junction held 13 bases outside the gene matches.